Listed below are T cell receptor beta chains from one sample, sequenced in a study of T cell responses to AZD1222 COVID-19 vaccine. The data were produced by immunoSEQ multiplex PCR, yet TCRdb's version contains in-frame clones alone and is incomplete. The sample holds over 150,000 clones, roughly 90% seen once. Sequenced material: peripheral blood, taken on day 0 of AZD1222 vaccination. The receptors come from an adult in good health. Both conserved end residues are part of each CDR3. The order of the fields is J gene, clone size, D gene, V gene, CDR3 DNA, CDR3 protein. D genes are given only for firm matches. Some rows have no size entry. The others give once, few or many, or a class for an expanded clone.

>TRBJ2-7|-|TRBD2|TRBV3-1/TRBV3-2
TGTGCCAGCAGCCAAACCCATGCGGGAGTCTGGGAGCAGTACTTC
CASSQTHAGVWEQYF
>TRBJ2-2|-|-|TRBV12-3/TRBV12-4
TGTGCCAGCAGTTTAACGGTCGCCGGGGAGCTGTTTTTT
CASSLTVAGELFF
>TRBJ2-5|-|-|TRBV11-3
TGTGCCAGCAGCAAGGTGGTCCAAGAGACCCAGTACTTC
CASSKVVQETQYF
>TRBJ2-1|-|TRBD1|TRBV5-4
TGTGCCAGCACCTACAGGGGGTCCAGCTACAATGAGCAGTTCTTC
CASTYRGSSYNEQFF
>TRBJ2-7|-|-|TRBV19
TGTGCCAGTAGTCGAGACAGGTCCTACGAGCAGTACTTC
CASSRDRSYEQYF
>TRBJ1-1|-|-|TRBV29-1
TGCAGCGTTCGGAGTAACACTGAATCTTTCTTT
CSVRSNTESFF
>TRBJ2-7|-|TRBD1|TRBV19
TGTGCCAGTAGTAGCCAGGGGGCGTTAGAGCAGTACTTC
CASSSQGALEQYF
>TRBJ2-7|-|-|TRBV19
TGTGCCAGTAGTGGGGGGACAGTCTACGAGCAGTACTTC
CASSGGTVYEQYF
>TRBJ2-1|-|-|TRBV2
TGTGCCAGTCTACCCAACGTTGGTTACAATGAGCAGTTCTTC
CASLPNVGYNEQFF
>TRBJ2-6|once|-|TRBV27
TGTGCCAGCAGTTTAGGATCTGGGGCCAACGTCCTGACTTTC
CASSLGSGANVLTF
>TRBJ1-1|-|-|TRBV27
TGTGCCAGCAAGCTCGGGGGGAACACTGAAGCTTTCTTT
CASKLGGNTEAFF
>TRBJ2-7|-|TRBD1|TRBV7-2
TGTGCCAGCAGCTCGGGACCCGGGACAGGGCACGAGCAGTACTTC
CASSSGPGTGHEQYF
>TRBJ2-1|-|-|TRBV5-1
TGCGCCAGCAGCTTGGGACAGCACTACAATGAGCAGTTCTTC
CASSLGQHYNEQFF
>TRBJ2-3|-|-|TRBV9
TGTGCCAGCAGCGGGGACGCCGGCACAGATACGCAGTATTTT
CASSGDAGTDTQYF